This is a list of T cell receptor beta chains from one sample in a study of blood T cell repertoires in COVID-19. Using immunoSEQ multiplex PCR, the repertoire was profiled, and TCRdb retains in-frame clones only, with some absent. Seen here are nearly 250,000 clones, approximately 82% observed once, and the top ten hold 1.5% to 2%. The sequencing input was peripheral blood. The receptor set was obtained from a woman older than 75 with acute or convalescent COVID-19. CDR3s include the opening cysteine and the closing phenylalanine or tryptophan. A D gene is named only where the DNA matches it firmly. Only part of the rows carry a size: once, few, many, or a class if the clone is expanded.

V	D	size	J	length	CDR3
TRBV19	-	-	TRBJ1-6	12	CASRHTSSPLHF
TRBV4-2	TRBD2	-	TRBJ2-7	14	CASSLGTTRYEQYF
TRBV4-2	-	-	TRBJ1-6	15	CASSQYRTDNSPLHF
TRBV6-4	-	-	TRBJ2-2	15	CASATTGANTGELFF
TRBV2	-	-	TRBJ2-7	14	CASSHRQVTYEQYF
TRBV18	-	few	TRBJ1-2	14	CASSPPPGLYGYTF
TRBV7-9	-	-	TRBJ1-4	15	CASSSLRRGDEKLFF
TRBV21-1	-	-	TRBJ1-5	16	CASSKAGTGRDQPQHF
TRBV9	TRBD2	-	TRBJ2-7	15	CASSVDQRGGYEQYF
TRBV6-2/TRBV6-3	-	-	TRBJ2-1	15	CASSYGRGSHNEQFF
TRBV5-8	TRBD1	-	TRBJ1-5	15	CASSTPGQQNQPQHF
TRBV19	-	-	TRBJ1-1	15	CASRVSGGRGTEAFF
TRBV7-9	-	-	TRBJ2-1	14	CASSLSKGKDEQFF
TRBV6-2/TRBV6-3	TRBD1	-	TRBJ1-1	15	CASSIGGPKDTEAFF
TRBV28	TRBD1	-	TRBJ1-2	14	CASRLGQGGYGYTF
TRBV7-2	-	-	TRBJ1-6	16	CASSLASTAGNSPLHF
TRBV5-4	-	-	TRBJ1-2	13	CASSPEGGDGYTF
TRBV7-3	TRBD2	once	TRBJ2-2	16	CASSLTSGGNTGELFF
TRBV5-8	-	-	TRBJ1-1	16	CASSLLQGSMNTEAFF
TRBV15	TRBD2	-	TRBJ2-1	14	CATSVGLVGNEQFF
TRBV30	TRBD1	-	TRBJ2-7	12	CAWSPTGDEQYF
TRBV18	TRBD1	few	TRBJ1-1	15	CASSTGTGGLAEAFF